One and the same sample provided the 11 T cell receptor beta chains below, sequenced in a study of tumor and adjacent non-tumor tissue in lung cancer. TCRbeta libraries were built with three rounds of nested PCR, modified from ARM-PCR. A single record per CDR3 protein comes from TCRdb applying MiXCR to the multiplex PCR reads. This sample carries more than 85,000 distinct CDR3 sequences, roughly two thirds of them seen once, and the ten largest clones take under 20%. The template was RNA from unsorted bulk tissue. Distant lung tissue was collected more than 3 cm away from the tumor edge. Sequencing was carried out using distant non-tumor lung tissue. Every receptor here comes from a man aged 60 to 69 with non-small cell lung cancer.

In the case of this clonotype: It may be a read error: a sequence one base away is much more abundant. The chain couples TRBV12-3 or TRBV12-4 to TRBJ1-2, with D unclear. This CDR3 contains 13 residues. The CDR3 protein is CTSSVTRYYGYTF. DNA of the CDR3: TGTACCAGCAGTGTTACCCGATACTATGGCTACACCTTC.

This clonotype was counted ten times or more. The chain recombines TRBV5-4 with TRBJ1-2; no firm D call. The V gene's germline CDR1 is SGHNT and CDR2 YYREEE (reference sequence). The ends were cut back, 2 bases at V and 4 bases at J, with 6 bases in the middle. CDR3 length: 12 residues. Here the CDR3 DNA reads TGTGCCAGCAGCTTTCCGGGCTATGGCTACACCTTC. It is translated as CASSFPGYGYTF.

This clonotype appeared many times. The rearrangement links TRBV20-1 to TRBJ1-1; D might be TRBD1 (5 bases). Deletions cut 2 bases from V and 3 bases from J, with 10 bases between. This CDR3 is built from 13 residues. Germline lookup yields CDR1 DFQATT and CDR2 SNEGSKA (reference sequence). In DNA form, the CDR3 reads TGCAGTGCTAGACGGGACCGCGACACTGAAGCTTTCTTT. Amino acids: CSARRDRDTEAFF.

This clonotype was seen a single time. This rearrangement joins TRBV6-2 or TRBV6-3 to TRBJ1-2, with D possibly matching TRBD1 (6 bases). The CDR3 covers 13 residues. V gave up 10 bases and J gave up 4 bases, with 16 bases separating them. Germline V gene data show CDR1 as MNHEY and CDR2 as SVGEGT. CDR3 bases: TGTGCCAATACCTCAACAGGGATCTATGGCTACACCTTC. Its translation: CANTSTGIYGYTF.

This clonotype has at least ten counts. This chain links TRBV6-2 or TRBV6-3 with TRBJ2-1; 12 bases agree with TRBD2. The CDR3 totals 16 residues. Germline CDR1 is MNHEY and CDR2 is SVGEGT. Germline trimming cut 6 bases from V and 1 base from J; bases unmatched to any gene: 4. The CDR3: CASRGLAGRSYNEQFF. The CDR3 DNA sequence: TGTGCCAGCAGGGGACTAGCGGGTAGGTCCTACAATGAGCAGTTCTTC.

Comments on this clonotype: Given the absence of the conserved phenylalanine or tryptophan at the CDR3 end, a read error is likely. This chain joins TRBV6-1 and TRBJ2-7; TRBD1 matches 8 bases. CDR3 length: 16 residues. The trim removed 1 base at V and 5 bases at J, leaving 10 bases unmatched. Germline V gene data show CDR1 as MNHNS and CDR2 as SASEGT. CDR3 sequence: CASSEVVQGVRDEQYL. CDR3 DNA: TGTGCCAGCAGTGAAGTGGTACAGGGGGTAAGGGACGAGCAGTACCTC.

This chain links TRBV7-8 with TRBJ2-1; the D gene is possibly TRBD2 (6 bases). With 5 bases removed from V and 8 bases from J, the gap between germline ends came to 16 bases. Germline V gene data show CDR1 as SGHVS and CDR2 as FQNEAQ. This CDR3 spans 14 amino acids. CDR3 residues: CASSPIWRGYEQFF. CDR3 DNA sequence: TGTGCCAGCAGCCCCATATGGCGGGGTTATGAGCAGTTCTTC. The variable domain in full, completed from reference TRBV7-8 and TRBJ2-1, reads GAGVSQSPRYKVAKRGQDVALRCDPISGHVSLFWYQQALGQGPEFLTYFQNEAQLDKSGLPSDRFFAERPEGSVSTLKIQRTQQEDSAVYLCASSPIWRGYEQFFGPGTRLTVL.

The chain combines TRBV20-1 with TRBJ2-2; 7 nucleotides line up with TRBD1. The CDR3 totals 17 residues. Unmatched junction bases numbered 12, after V lost 0 bases and J lost 5 bases. From germline, CDR1 is DFQATT and CDR2 SNEGSKA (reference sequence). The CDR3 loop reads CSARDGTVGVKTGELFF. The CDR3 DNA sequence: TGCAGTGCTAGAGATGGGACAGTGGGCGTGAAAACCGGGGAGCTGTTTTTT.

This clonotype was seen more than once but under ten times. The junction differs from germline at one of its ends, possibly a read error. This chain uses TRBV11-3 with TRBJ2-3, with D unclear. The germline CDR1 and CDR2 sequences are SGHNT and YENEEA. The CDR3 loop spans 14 amino acids. The CDR3 reads CDSSLVGYTDTQYF. The CDR3 DNA reads as TGTGACAGCAGCTTAGTCGGCTACACAGATACACAATATTTT.

This chain uses TRBV12-3 or TRBV12-4 with TRBJ2-1; a possible D gene is TRBD1 (5 bases). This CDR3 region has 12 residues. The CDR3 reads CGGTRGGAEQFF. CDR3 sequence (DNA): TGTGGCGGCACAAGAGGTGGGGCCGAGCAGTTCTTC.

Comment on this clonotype: Possible read error: a much larger clone is one base away. The rearrangement joins TRBV7-8 to TRBJ1-2; no definite D call. The CDR3 is 14 amino acids. In germline, CDR1 is SGHVS, CDR2 FQNEAQ. V lost 5 bases and J 4 bases, leaving 14 bases between the germline ends. The CDR3 spells CASSVRDATYGYTF. CDR3 nucleotide sequence: TGTGCCAGCAGCGTACGAGACGCCACCTATGGCTACACCTTC.